This TCR beta chain comes out of a study of blood T cell repertoires in COVID-19 (TCRdb year 2020). Describing the broader study: The collaborator samples originated in the United States, Italy and Spain and spanned the acute and convalescent phases of COVID-19. The material from the prospective study consisted of cDNA or gDNA derived from T cells, B-cell-depleted T cells, or PBMCs. Subjects who had been exposed to COVID-19, were actively infected with it, or had recovered from it provided the deeply sampled blood TCRbeta repertoires that made up the dataset. The repertoires were made available in a free public database intended to serve as a resource for research on the immune response to SARS-CoV-2. Samples were obtained from the ongoing ImmuneRACE study (first 160 participants) and from over 1,000 subjects provided by 6 global collaborators. Nearly every sample came with metadata listing a de-identified subject ID, COVID-19 status, age in years and sex. Where available, HLA class I and class II types were obtained from metadata supplied by the sample provider rather than from assay-based typing.

As to this clone: What this receptor recognizes is not known. No qualities accompany the bases; no much larger clone lies one base away.

Whole blood was collected in K2EDTA tubes by collaborating institutions according to the institutions' own protocols. Collaborator samples were shipped for TCRbeta analysis as frozen whole blood, isolated PBMCs, or DNA extracted from either sample type. What the research found in general, with its limitations: The quantity of clinical and demographic metadata differed by source and by participant and was supplied without curation.

The immunoSEQ Assay, a bias-controlled multiplex PCR, was used to amplify TCRbeta CDR3 regions from genomic DNA. The paper's data handling went like this. The number of nucleated cells in each sample was estimated by amplification of reference gene primers within the assay. To quantify the absolute abundance of each unique TCRbeta CDR3 rearrangement, sequence reads were collapsed and filtered. For each sample, productive Simpson clonality was calculated as the square root of Simpson's diversity index over productive rearrangements. TCRdb limited this immuneACCESS table to in-frame rearrangements with V and J called. A share of clones is missing; checked studies link under half to unresolved V genes, and the rest is unexplained. From that table come the V and J calls and clone size; the DNA was used to work out D and trimming. This sample has approximately 170,000 clones in its table, and more than 60% of those were observed once. About an eighth of the sample belongs to the ten largest clones.

The specimen sequenced was peripheral blood. The TCR sequence derives from a woman aged 45-65 years with acute or convalescent COVID-19.

Here the CDR3 is given as CASSLTRDIEAFF. The DNA sequence is given as TGTGCCAGCAGTTTAACCAGGGACATTGAAGCTTTCTTT. The chain is made from TRBV27 and TRBJ1-1; possibly the D gene is TRBD1, per 6 matching bases. V lost 2 bases and J lost 7 bases; the stretch between them is 11 bases long. Reading the germline V gene (reference sequence) gives CDR1 MNHEY and CDR2 SMNVEV. From the cysteine up to the phenylalanine, the CDR3 has a length of 13 residues. The only DNA kept is the CDR3, 39 bases in frame from the first base.